This T cell receptor beta chain was captured in a study of STAT5B mutations in CD4+ large granular lymphocyte leukemia. Only a few counts were recorded for this clone. This CDR3 region has 13 residues. Per the germline V gene, CDR1 is MNHEY and CDR2 is SVGAGI. The assay was run at survey level. Sequencing used immunoSEQ multiplex PCR; TCRdb keeps in-frame clones, though not all of them. The data hold approximately 52,000 clones, with 60% to 75% observed a single time. The TCR originated in a human donor in good health. This chain joins TRBV6-5 and TRBJ1-4; the D is unclear. The J call is in doubt because the DNA end fits TRBJ2-2 better. The sample comprised CD4+ T cells from blood buffy coats. The DNA of the CDR3 is TGTGCCAGCAGCCCCTCTTGGGTAACGGAGCTGTTTTTT. Translation: CASSPSWVTELFF.